The clone carrying this T cell receptor (beta chain) was seen a handful of times. Its antigen is unidentified. As the sequencing template, cDNA was produced by extracting RNA and reverse transcribing it. The data were produced by immunoSEQ multiplex PCR, yet TCRdb's version contains in-frame clones alone and is incomplete. The data hold around 110,000 clones, with around 50% observed a single time. These data are taken from a study of CD8+ T cells in alopecia areata. Treatment meaning: oral pan-JAK inhibitor, 5-10 mg twice daily. Study-wide results and caveats: For baseline CD8+ expansion, any link to response stays uncertain with one nonresponder. Scalp clonality decreased significantly with tofacitinib, and so did expanded CD8+ clones among the top 100. Affected scalp, especially in alopecia totalis/universalis, had a higher clonality than normal scalp did. With tofacitinib ongoing, many expanded lesional clones persisted in both scalp and blood.

V shed 9 bases, J shed 2 bases, and the junction held 9 bases outside the gene matches. Germline loops: CDR1 SNHLY, CDR2 FYNNEI. This CDR3 comprises 14 residues. V is TRBV2 and J is TRBJ1-2; TRBD1 matches 7 bases. This TCR was sampled from a human donor with alopecia areata. The sequences come from CD8+ T cells sorted from blood, collected at week 24, from a patient treated with tofacitinib. The CDR3 here is CARAETGTNYGYTF. CDR3 coding DNA: TGTGCCAGAGCGGAGACAGGGACAAACTATGGCTACACCTTC.